A single sample gave rise to the 25 T cell receptor beta chains below, sequenced in a study of beta chain features in type 1 diabetes (dated by TCRdb to the late 2010s). Paper-wide results and their limitations: A moderate but significant shortening of TCRB CDR3 length was observed in type 1 diabetes patients in all four CD4+ subsets.

No antigens are known for them. Library preparation used the immunoSEQ multiplex PCR assay. The entire amount of isolated RNA was reverse transcribed using the High Capacity cDNA Reverse Transcription Kit, so the sequenced TCRB transcripts were expressed ones. TCRdb stores this immuneACCESS table with in-frame sequences only. Part of the clones is absent; in the studies checked, under half of the shortfall reflects unresolved V genes, and no reason is known for the rest. Recorded for this sample are roughly 290,000 clones; approximately 15% of them occurred a single time. Clones ranked in the top ten supply roughly 0.015% of the sample. Sequencing input: naive CD4+ T cells from blood. The cell subset or site label corresponds to: true naive CD4+ T cells. The receptors were sampled from a man younger than 35 with type 1 diabetes.

In this sample, this clone turned up a few times. Other nucleotide sequences in the sample specify the same CDR3. The chain employs TRBV5-1 and TRBJ2-7; 8 bases map to TRBD1. Germline V lookup: CDR1 SGHRS, CDR2 YFSETQ. CDR3 length equals 14 residues. V lost 4 bases and J lost 2; bases outside the gene matches: 5. In DNA form, the CDR3 reads TGCGCCAGCAGCCTCGGACAGGGTCCCTACGAGCAGTACTTC. Residues: CASSLGQGPYEQYF.

This clone has a handful of counts. This same CDR3 is encoded by further DNA sequences in the sample. The J gene is TRBJ2-7, the V gene TRBV9; D perhaps matches TRBD2 (5 bases). CDR1 is SGDLS and CDR2 is YYNGEE in the germline V gene. The CDR3 loop spans 14 amino acids. V was pared by 0 bases and J by 2 bases, with 9 bases between. The DNA for the CDR3 is TGTGCCAGCAGCGTAGACCCGGGAACCTACGAGCAGTACTTC. This gives the protein CASSVDPGTYEQYF.

The chain uses TRBV18 and TRBJ2-3; 9 bases match TRBD2. The germline gives CDR1 KGHSH, CDR2 LQKENI. Losses at the gene ends were 0 bases for V and 5 bases for J; bases not matched to a gene: 3. The CDR3 contains 15 residues. CDR3 nucleotides: TGTGCCAGCTCACCACCTAGCGGGAGACAAGATACGCAGTATTTT. As protein: CASSPPSGRQDTQYF. The entire variable domain, with the rest obtained from reference TRBV18 and TRBJ2-3, is as follows: NAGVMQNPRHLVRRRGQEARLRCSPMKGHSHVYWYRQLPEEGLKFMVYLQKENIIDESGMPKERFSAEFPKEGPSILRIQQVVRGDSAAYFCASSPPSGRQDTQYFGPGTRLTVL.

The chain has TRBV2 and TRBJ2-1; the match to TRBD2 covers 7 bases. The V gene end was trimmed by 4 bases and the J gene end by 4 bases; junction bases not matched to a gene: 7. The CDR3 runs to 15 residues. CDR1 is SNHLY, CDR2 FYNNEI, per germline. Here the CDR3 reads CASSVRGSLYNEQFF. Written as DNA, the CDR3 is TGTGCCAGCAGTGTGCGCGGGAGCTTATACAATGAGCAGTTCTTC.

The chain carries TRBV30 and TRBJ1-1; perhaps TRBD1 as D (6 bases). This CDR3 has 14 residues. Germline lookup yields CDR1 GTSNPN and CDR2 SVGIG (reference sequence). Trimming removed 0 bases from V and 1 base from J, with 9 bases in between. CDR3 nucleotide sequence: TGTGCCTGGAGTGTACAGGGCTGGAACACTGAAGCTTTCTTT. This gives the protein CAWSVQGWNTEAFF.

Concerning this clone itself: Other DNA variants within this sample encode the same CDR3. The chain combines TRBV9 with TRBJ2-2; TRBD2 matches at 11 bases. This CDR3 has 15 residues. Trimming cost V 2 bases and J 5 bases; bases outside gene matches: 2. CDR1 is SGDLS and CDR2 is YYNGEE in the germline V gene. The CDR3 DNA follows: TGTGCCAGCAGCGTTGGGACTAGCGGTACCGGGGAGCTGTTTTTT. Amino acid sequence: CASSVGTSGTGELFF.

This clone was counted only a few times. The rearrangement joins TRBV6-6 to TRBJ1-2; 8 positions agree with TRBD1. Germline CDR1 MNHNY, CDR2 SVGAGI (reference sequence). After removal of 6 bases from V and 6 bases from J, the junction contained 9 bases not matched to a gene. This CDR3 comprises 14 residues. The CDR3 sequence is CASRREQGDDGYTF. DNA of the CDR3: TGTGCCAGCAGAAGGGAACAGGGGGACGATGGCTACACCTTC.

The DNA of the CDR3 is TGTGCCAGCAGCCAAGATATCCAGGTTAACTATGGCTACACCTTC. The encoded protein is CASSQDIQVNYGYTF. This chain uses TRBV4-2 with TRBJ1-2; D remains ambiguous. The CDR3 loop spans 15 amino acids. V gave up 0 bases and J gave up 1 base, with 9 bases separating them. Per the germline V gene, CDR1 is LGHNA and CDR2 is YNFKEQ.

This clone was seen a handful of times. In the same sample, other DNA sequences code for this CDR3. The CDR3 is CAWSVRLAGGYNEQFF. CDR3 DNA sequence: TGTGCCTGGAGTGTGAGGCTAGCGGGGGGTTACAATGAGCAGTTCTTC. The chain carries TRBV30 and TRBJ2-1; TRBD2 matches at 11 bases. Germline CDR1 GTSNPN, CDR2 SVGIG (reference sequence). The CDR3 runs to 16 residues. J gave up 4 bases and V 0 bases, and 5 bases lay outside the gene matches.

V gene TRBV6-6 combines with J gene TRBJ2-5; possibly TRBD1 for D (5 bases). Germline CDR1 and CDR2: MNHNY and SVGAGI (reference sequence). Deletions cut 9 bases from V and 3 bases from J, with 20 bases between. The CDR3 has 15 amino acids. CDR3 loop: CASTQGHTGKETQYF. For the CDR3, the DNA is TGTGCCAGTACCCAAGGACACACTGGGAAAGAGACCCAGTACTTC.

V gene TRBV28 combines with J gene TRBJ2-4, with D maybe TRBD2 (6 bases). The V gene lost 8 bases and the J gene lost 12 bases, with 17 bases spanning the gap. This CDR3 contains 12 residues. The germline V gene encodes CDR1 MDHEN and CDR2 SYDVKM. The CDR3 DNA sequence: TGTGCCAGCTACGGAGGGCCCGCCTCTCAGTACTTC. It yields the protein CASYGGPASQYF.

The gene calls are TRBV5-1 and TRBJ2-3; unclear D gene. Germline V gene data show CDR1 as SGHRS and CDR2 as YFSETQ. CDR3 length equals 12 residues. V gave up 6 bases and J gave up 1 base, with 6 bases separating them. The CDR3 sequence is CASIAGTDTQYF. CDR3 coding DNA: TGCGCCAGCATCGCAGGCACAGATACGCAGTATTTT.

The table lists this clone with a few counts. The J gene is TRBJ1-2, the V gene TRBV7-6; TRBD1 aligns across 8 bases. The V gene end was trimmed by 5 bases and the J gene end by 4 bases; junction bases not matched to a gene: 3. There are 13 residues in the CDR3. Per the germline V gene, CDR1 is SGHVS and CDR2 is FNYEAQ. In DNA, the CDR3 is TGTGCCAGCAGCCCGGACAGGGCCTATGGCTACACCTTC. It translates to CASSPDRAYGYTF.

CDR3 protein: CASSFGRGSKETQYF. The CDR3 nucleotides are TGCGCCAGCAGCTTTGGGCGGGGGTCGAAAGAGACCCAGTACTTC. The J gene is TRBJ2-5, the V gene TRBV5-1, with TRBD2 identical over 7 bases. The CDR3 covers 15 residues. Germline trimming cut 2 bases from V and 3 bases from J; bases unmatched to any gene: 7. Per the germline V gene, CDR1 is SGHRS and CDR2 is YFSETQ.

There are a few counts of this clone. The V call is TRBV2, the J call TRBJ2-5; TRBD2 might be the D (6 bases). The CDR3 sequence is 15 residues long. Germline CDR1 reads SNHLY; CDR2 reads FYNNEI. V was shortened by 0 bases and J by 4 bases, with 12 bases between the two germline ends. The DNA of the CDR3 is TGTGCCAGCAGTGAAGCGACCGGAGGGGCAGAGACCCAGTACTTC. It yields the protein CASSEATGGAETQYF.

Only one count was recorded for this clone. The chain combines TRBV6-5 with TRBJ1-2, with D maybe TRBD1 (6 bases). The CDR3 loop spans 14 amino acids. Germline V CDR1 and CDR2: MNHEY, SVGAGI. V lost 5 bases and J 7 bases, leaving 17 bases between the germline ends. In DNA, the CDR3 is TGTGCCAGCAGTCCTACAGGGATTGGTCCTGGCTACACCTTC. Translation: CASSPTGIGPGYTF.

The chain recombines TRBV15 with TRBJ2-5, with a possible D match to TRBD2 (5 bases). V gave up 0 bases and J gave up 4 bases, with 12 bases separating them. The CDR3 loop spans 15 amino acids. Germline V gene data show CDR1 as LNHNV and CDR2 as YYDKDF (reference sequence). CDR3 DNA sequence: TGTGCCACCAGCAGAGATCGGGGAGTGGGAGAGACCCAGTACTTC. It encodes CATSRDRGVGETQYF.

DNA of the CDR3: TGTGCCAGCAGCCCCGGAGCTAGCTTTTACTCCTACAATGAGCAGTTCTTC. Translating it yields CASSPGASFYSYNEQFF. The rearrangement joins TRBV7-9 to TRBJ2-1; D may be TRBD2 (5 bases). In germline, CDR1 is SEHNR, CDR2 FQNEAQ (reference sequence). This CDR3 contains 17 residues. V lost 5 bases and J 0 bases, leaving 17 bases between the germline ends.

The chain recombines TRBV28 with TRBJ1-2; 10 bases line up with TRBD1. From germline, CDR1 is MDHEN and CDR2 SYDVKM. This CDR3 spans 13 amino acids. The junction had 4 bases not matched to a gene; V was cut back by 5 bases and J by 7 bases. The chain's CDR3 is CASSPGDRGGYTF. CDR3 DNA: TGTGCCAGCAGTCCGGGGGACAGGGGTGGCTACACCTTC.

Concerning this clone: Distinct nucleotide sequences in the sample also encode this CDR3. This rearrangement joins TRBV7-9 to TRBJ2-1, with D possibly being TRBD2 (6 bases). This CDR3 has 15 amino acids. CDR1 and CDR2 from the germline V gene are SEHNR and FQNEAQ (reference sequence). V dropped 5 bases and J dropped 0 bases, with 11 bases sitting between them. The CDR3 bases are TGTGCCAGCAGCCCCCGGGGGAGCTCCTACAATGAGCAGTTCTTC. Protein: CASSPRGSSYNEQFF. Drawing the rest from reference TRBV7-9 and TRBJ2-1, the complete variable domain is DTGVSQNPRHKITKRGQNVTFRCDPISEHNRLYWYRQTLGQGPEFLTYFQNEAQLEKSRLLSDRFSAERPKGSFSTLEIQRTEQGDSAMYLCASSPRGSSYNEQFFGPGTRLTVL.

Worth noting for this clone: An end of the junction does not agree with germline; a read error may underlie this. The gene calls are TRBV15 and TRBJ2-2; D not resolved. The CDR3 extends over 13 amino acids. Per the germline V gene, CDR1 is LNHNV and CDR2 is YYDKDF (reference sequence). The CDR3 loop is CATGRVAAGELFF. The CDR3 DNA reads as TGTGCCACCGGCAGAGTGGCGGCCGGGGAGCTGTTTTTT.

This clone appeared a few times. The V call is TRBV19, the J call TRBJ1-1; tentatively, D is TRBD1 (6 bases). Trimming shortened V by 6 bases and J by 6 bases, and 14 bases separated the two germline ends. CDR1 is LNHDA and CDR2 is SQIVND in the germline V gene (reference sequence). The CDR3 is made up of 13 amino acids. CDR3 coding DNA: TGTGCCAGTAGAGTACAGGGTATGTCTGAAGCTTTCTTT. It specifies CASRVQGMSEAFF.

V usage is TRBV18 and J usage is TRBJ2-7; 9 nucleotides agree with TRBD2. Germline CDR1 and CDR2: KGHSH and LQKENI. The CDR3 contains 14 residues. Trimming removed 5 bases from V and 3 bases from J; junction bases left unmatched: 5. CDR3 DNA: TGTGCCAGCTCAGGGCTAGCGGGAAACTACGAGCAGTACTTC. This gives the protein CASSGLAGNYEQYF.

The chain combines TRBV5-4 with TRBJ2-3; 7 positions agree with TRBD2. V shed 4 bases and J 6 bases; nucleotides not matched to a gene: 11. This CDR3 has 15 amino acids. CDR1 and CDR2 from the germline V gene are SGHNT and YYREEE (reference sequence). Here the CDR3 DNA reads TGTGCCAGCAGCCCGGCAGTGGGAGGGCCGGATACGCAGTATTTT. It is translated as CASSPAVGGPDTQYF.

In this sample, this clone turned up a few times. V usage is TRBV7-9 and J usage is TRBJ2-3; D possibly corresponds to TRBD2 (5 bases). V was trimmed by 1 base and J by 6 bases, leaving 8 bases between them. CDR1 SEHNR and CDR2 FQNEAQ come from the germline V gene (reference sequence). The CDR3 sequence is 13 residues long. The CDR3: CASSLGGPDTQYF. DNA for the CDR3: TGTGCCAGCAGCTTAGGAGGGCCGGATACGCAGTATTTT.